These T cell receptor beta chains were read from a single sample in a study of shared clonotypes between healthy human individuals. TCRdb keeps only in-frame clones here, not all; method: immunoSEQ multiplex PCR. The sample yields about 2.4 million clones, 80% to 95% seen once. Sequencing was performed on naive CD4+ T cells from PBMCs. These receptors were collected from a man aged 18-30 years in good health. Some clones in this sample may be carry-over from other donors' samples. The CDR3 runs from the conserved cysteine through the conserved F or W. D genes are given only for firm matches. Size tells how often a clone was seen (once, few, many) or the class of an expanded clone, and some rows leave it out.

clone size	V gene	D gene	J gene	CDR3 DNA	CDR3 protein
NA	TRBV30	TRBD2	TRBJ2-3	TGTGCCTGGGCCAGCGGGGTTAGCACAGATACGCAGTATTTT	CAWASGVSTDTQYF
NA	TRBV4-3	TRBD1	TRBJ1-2	TGCGCCAGCAGCCACGTGACAGGGGCTACTAACTATGGCTACACCTTC	CASSHVTGATNYGYTF
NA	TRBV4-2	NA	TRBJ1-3	TGTGCCTCCGGTTTGGGGGCAGGGGCGCTCTCTGGAAACACCATATATTTT	CASGLGAGALSGNTIYF
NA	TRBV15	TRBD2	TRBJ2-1	TGTGCCACTAACCCCGAACCGGGACTAGCGGCATACAATGAGCAGTTCTTC	CATNPEPGLAAYNEQFF
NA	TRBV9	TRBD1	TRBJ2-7	TGTGCCAGCAGCGTAGCGGACAGGAGGAAGGGGGACGAGCAGTACTTC	CASSVADRRKGDEQYF
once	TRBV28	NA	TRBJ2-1	TGTGCCAGCACCTGGGGGTTCTCCTACAATGAGCAGTTCTTC	CASTWGFSYNEQFF
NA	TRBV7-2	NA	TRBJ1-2	TGTGCCAGCAGCTTTGTCAGGGACACGGCTGGCTACACCTTC	CASSFVRDTAGYTF
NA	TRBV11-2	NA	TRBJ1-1	TGTGCCAGCAGCCCCCGGCAGGGGAAAATGAACACTGAAGCTTTCTTT	CASSPRQGKMNTEAFF
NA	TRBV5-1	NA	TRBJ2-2	TGCGCCAGCAGCTTGGAGGCTAGCGTGGCCACCGGGGAGCTGTTTTTT	CASSLEASVATGELFF
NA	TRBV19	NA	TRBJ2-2	TGTGCCAGTAGTATAATTGGGCTAGGAGACACCGGGGAGCTGTTTTTT	CASSIIGLGDTGELFF
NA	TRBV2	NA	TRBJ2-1	TGTGCCAGCAGTGAAACACGACTAGTAAGCAATGAGCAGTTCTTC	CASSETRLVSNEQFF
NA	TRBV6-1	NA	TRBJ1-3	TGTGCCAGCAGTGGTTTTTTCGCGTCTGGAAACACCATATATTTT	CASSGFFASGNTIYF
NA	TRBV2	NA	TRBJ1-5	TGTGCCAGCAGTACCGCCAATAGCAATCAGCCCCAGCATTTT	CASSTANSNQPQHF
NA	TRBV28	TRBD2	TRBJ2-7	TGTGCCAGCAGTCCACCCGAAATCTGGGAGGGCCTTTACGAGCAGTACTTC	CASSPPEIWEGLYEQYF
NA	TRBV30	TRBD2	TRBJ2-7	TGTGCCTGGAGTTGGGGAGGGACCTACGAGCAGTACTTC	CAWSWGGTYEQYF
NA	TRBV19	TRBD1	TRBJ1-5	TGTGCCAGTAGTCAAAGGGACAGGGGAAATCAGCCCCAGCATTTT	CASSQRDRGNQPQHF
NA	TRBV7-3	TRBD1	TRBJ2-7	TGTGCCAGCAGCTCTAGAAACCGGACAGGGGCCTACGAGCAGTACTTC	CASSSRNRTGAYEQYF
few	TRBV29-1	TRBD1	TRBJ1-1	TGCAGCGTTTCCAGGGGGACTGAAGCTTTCTTT	CSVSRGTEAFF
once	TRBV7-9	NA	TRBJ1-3	TGTGCCAGCAGCCCCCGAGTTGACTCTGGAAACACCATATATTTT	CASSPRVDSGNTIYF
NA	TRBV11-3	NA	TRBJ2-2	TGTGCCAGCAGCCGCCGGACGGGAACGAACACCGGGGAGCTGTTTTTT	CASSRRTGTNTGELFF
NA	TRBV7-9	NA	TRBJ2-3	TGTGCCAGCAGCCCGACCTGGGGGGCGCGTACAGATACGCAGTATTTT	CASSPTWGARTDTQYF
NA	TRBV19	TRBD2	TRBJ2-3	TGTGCCAGTAGTATGTTTGCGGGAGGCAACACAGATACGCAGTATTTT	CASSMFAGGNTDTQYF
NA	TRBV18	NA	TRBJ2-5	TGTGCCAGCTCAGGCAGGGGAGGCCAAGAGACCCAGTACTTC	CASSGRGGQETQYF
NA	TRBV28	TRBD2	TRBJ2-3	TGTGCCAGCAGTTCCGGACTAGCCTACACAGATACGCAGTATTTT	CASSSGLAYTDTQYF
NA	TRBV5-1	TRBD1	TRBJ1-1	TGCGCCAGCAGGCCGACAGGGTTGGACACTGAAGCTTTCTTT	CASRPTGLDTEAFF
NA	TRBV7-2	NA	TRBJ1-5	TGTGCCAGCAGCTCAACAGGGAACAGCAATCAGCCCCAGCATTTT	CASSSTGNSNQPQHF
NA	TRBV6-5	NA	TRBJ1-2	TGTGCCAGCAGACCCACTCAGGGGCCCCCCTGGGGCTACACCTTC	CASRPTQGPPWGYTF
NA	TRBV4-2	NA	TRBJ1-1	TGTGCCAGCAGCCAACCGGGGGGGCAGGGGAACACTGAAGCTTTCTTT	CASSQPGGQGNTEAFF
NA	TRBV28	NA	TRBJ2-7	TGTGCCAGCAGTTCTCCCTCGAGCTCCTACGAGCAGTACTTC	CASSSPSSSYEQYF
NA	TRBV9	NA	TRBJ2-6	TGTGCCAGCAGCGTCGGCATCTCTGGGGCCAACGTCCTGACTTTC	CASSVGISGANVLTF
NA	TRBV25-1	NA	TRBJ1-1	TGTGCCAGCAGTGAATGGTTGGCTGGCGCTGAAGCTTTCTTT	CASSEWLAGAEAFF
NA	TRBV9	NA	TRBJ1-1	TGTGCCAGCAGCGGGGGGGTCTCCAACACTGAAGCTTTCTTT	CASSGGVSNTEAFF
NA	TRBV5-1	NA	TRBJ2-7	TGCGCCAGCAGCTTGGCGGCAGGGGAGCAGTACTTC	CASSLAAGEQYF
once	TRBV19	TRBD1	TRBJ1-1	TGTGCCAGTAGTATCCGGCAGGGGGTAGACACTGAAGCTTTCTTT	CASSIRQGVDTEAFF
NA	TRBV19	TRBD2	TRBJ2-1	TGTGCCAGTAGTATACGACTAGCGGGAGGGTACAATGAGCAGTTCTTC	CASSIRLAGGYNEQFF
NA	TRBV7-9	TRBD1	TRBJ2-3	TGTGCCAGCAGTTATATCCCCGGGACAGGCTACACAGATACGCAGTATTTT	CASSYIPGTGYTDTQYF
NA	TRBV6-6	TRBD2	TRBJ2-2	TGTGCCAGCAGTCGGAGCGGGAGGGACACCGGGGAGCTGTTTTTT	CASSRSGRDTGELFF
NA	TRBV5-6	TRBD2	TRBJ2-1	TGTGCCAGCAGCACTGGGACTAGCGGGAGGAATGAGCAGTTCTTC	CASSTGTSGRNEQFF
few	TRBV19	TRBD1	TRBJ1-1	TGTGCCAGTATTGTGACAGGGCAAATGAACTCTGAAGCTTTCTTT	CASIVTGQMNSEAFF
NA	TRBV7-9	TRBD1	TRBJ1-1	TGTGCCAGCAGCTCCCCAGAACAGGGGTTAGCTTTCTTT	CASSSPEQGLAFF
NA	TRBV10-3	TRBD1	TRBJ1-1	TGTGCCATCAGAAAGGACAGGGTCGACACTGAAGCTTTCTTT	CAIRKDRVDTEAFF
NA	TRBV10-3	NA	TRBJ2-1	TGTGCCATCAGTGACCCCGACAGGAGAAACTACAATGAGCAGTTCTTC	CAISDPDRRNYNEQFF
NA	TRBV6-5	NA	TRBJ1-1	TGTGCCAGCGAGCTATCCACAGGCGAAGCTTTCTTT	CASELSTGEAFF
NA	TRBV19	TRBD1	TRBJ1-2	TGTGCCAGTACTCGGGACAGCAACCACTATGGCTACACCTTC	CASTRDSNHYGYTF
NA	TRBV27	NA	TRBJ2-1	TGTGCCAGCAGTTTATCCTACAATGAGCAGTTCTTC	CASSLSYNEQFF
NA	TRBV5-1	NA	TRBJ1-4	TGCGCCAGCAGCGTAGAACGGGGGAGTGAAAAACTGTTTTTT	CASSVERGSEKLFF
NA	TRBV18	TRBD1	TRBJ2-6	TGTGCCAGCTCACCTCTGGGACAGGGGACTGGGGCCAACGTCCTGACTTTC	CASSPLGQGTGANVLTF
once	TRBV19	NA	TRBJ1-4	TGTGCCAGTAGTATCGGGGTAATAGGTGAAAAACTGTTTTTT	CASSIGVIGEKLFF
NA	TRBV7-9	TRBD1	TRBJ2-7	TGTGCCAGCAGCCGAGCCGGACAGGCGATACGAGGTTTCGAGCAGTACTTC	CASSRAGQAIRGFEQYF